These T cell receptor beta chains were read from a single sample in a study of blood T cell repertoires in COVID-19. Clones were sequenced by immunoSEQ multiplex PCR, and TCRdb holds only the in-frame ones, with some missing. The sample holds roughly 250,000 clones, roughly four fifths seen once. Sequenced sample: PBMCs or T cells enriched from blood (not recorded which). The origin of the receptors is a woman aged 40 to 50 who had been exposed to COVID-19. CDR3s include the opening cysteine and the closing phenylalanine or tryptophan. The D gene is left open where the match is weak. Not every row has a clone size; where given, it reads once, few, many or a size class.

TRBV12-3/TRBV12-4	TRBJ1-3	-	few	CASSLGQGNTIYF	TGTGCCAGCAGTTTAGGGCAGGGCAACACCATATATTTT
TRBV3-1/TRBV3-2	TRBJ2-5	-	-	CASSLPVRGQGTQYF	TGTGCCAGCAGCCTACCGGTGCGGGGGCAAGGGACCCAGTACTTC
TRBV9	TRBJ1-1	TRBD1	few	CASSATGGRTEAFF	TGTGCCAGCAGCGCCACAGGGGGCAGGACTGAAGCTTTCTTT
TRBV27	TRBJ2-7	-	-	CASSLSGAYEQYF	TGTGCCAGCAGTTTATCAGGGGCCTACGAGCAGTACTTC
TRBV27	TRBJ1-4	TRBD1	-	CASSLASGTGIAKLFF	TGTGCCAGCAGCCTTGCCTCCGGGACAGGGATCGCGAAACTGTTTTTT
TRBV5-1	TRBJ1-3	TRBD1	-	CASSSGTGGNTIYF	TGCGCCAGCAGCTCGGGGACAGGGGGAAACACCATATATTTT
TRBV10-2	TRBJ1-5	-	-	CASSPPTVTSNQPQHF	TGCGCCAGCAGTCCACCGACAGTCACAAGCAATCAGCCCCAGCATTTT
TRBV21-1	TRBJ1-3	-	-	CASSKVGSSGNTIYF	TGTGCCAGCAGCAAAGTTGGGAGCTCTGGAAACACCATATATTTT
TRBV18	TRBJ2-3	TRBD1	-	CASSPPGQGIDTQYF	TGTGCCAGCTCACCACCGGGACAGGGCATAGATACGCAGTATTTT
TRBV7-7	TRBJ2-3	-	-	CASSRNPSGAMGTDTQYF	TGTGCCAGCAGCCGAAACCCTTCAGGGGCCATGGGCACAGATACGCAGTATTTT
TRBV7-9	TRBJ2-2	TRBD2	-	CASSWTSDGGELFF	TGTGCCAGCAGCTGGACTAGCGATGGCGGGGAGCTGTTTTTT
TRBV7-8	TRBJ1-5	-	-	CASSPQGSNQPQHF	TGTGCCAGCAGCCCACAGGGTAGCAATCAGCCCCAGCATTTT
TRBV29-1	TRBJ2-1	TRBD2	-	CSVELGPSGVFF	TGCAGCGTTGAATTGGGGCCTAGCGGGGTGTTCTTC
TRBV6-5	TRBJ1-5	-	-	CASSYPVSGNQPQHF	TGTGCCAGCAGTTACCCAGTAAGTGGCAATCAGCCCCAGCATTTT
TRBV19	TRBJ1-6	-	-	CASSITYNSPLHF	TGTGCCAGTAGTATTACCTATAATTCACCCCTCCACTTT
TRBV7-3	TRBJ1-4	-	few	CASSFPREKLFF	TGTGCCAGCAGCTTTCCCAGGGAAAAACTGTTTTTT
TRBV10-1	TRBJ2-7	-	-	CASNLYEQYF	TGCGCCAGCAATCTCTACGAGCAGTACTTC
TRBV4-1	TRBJ2-7	-	-	CASSQEPGLPYEQYF	TGCGCCAGCAGCCAAGAACCGGGACTCCCCTACGAGCAGTACTTC
TRBV6-5	TRBJ2-2	-	-	CASPRGIDTGELFF	TGTGCCAGCCCCCGAGGTATCGACACCGGGGAGCTGTTTTTT
TRBV5-1	TRBJ2-5	TRBD1	-	CASSFTGGLEETQYF	TGCGCCAGCAGCTTCACAGGGGGCTTAGAGGAGACCCAGTACTTC
TRBV19	TRBJ2-2	TRBD1	-	CASSMGQGAGTGELFF	TGTGCCAGTAGTATGGGGCAGGGGGCTGGCACCGGGGAGCTGTTTTTT
TRBV11-2	TRBJ2-5	-	-	CASSATFRGRETQYF	TGTGCCAGCAGCGCCACATTCAGGGGCCGAGAGACCCAGTACTTC
TRBV11-2	TRBJ1-2	-	few	CASSLDSNYGYTF	TGTGCCAGCAGTCTTGACAGTAACTATGGCTACACCTTC
TRBV5-6	TRBJ2-1	-	-	CASSFVGYNEQFF	TGTGCCAGCAGCTTTGTCGGCTACAATGAGCAGTTCTTC
TRBV24-1	TRBJ2-7	TRBD1	-	CATSDLHKNGQGLYEQYF	TGTGCCACCAGTGATTTGCATAAAAATGGACAGGGCCTCTACGAGCAGTACTTC
TRBV3-1/TRBV3-2	TRBJ1-1	TRBD1	-	CASSQEGAPRAFF	TGTGCCAGCAGCCAGGAGGGGGCGCCTCGAGCTTTCTTT
TRBV28	TRBJ1-5	TRBD1	-	CASSPGGAGGQYQPQHF	TGTGCCAGCAGTCCGGGAGGGGCAGGGGGGCAATATCAGCCCCAGCATTTT
TRBV12-3/TRBV12-4	TRBJ1-2	-	-	CASSVGANYGYTF	TGTGCCAGCAGCGTGGGGGCCAACTATGGCTACACCTTC
TRBV5-3	TRBJ2-2	-	-	CARSFDNHQANTGELFF	TGTGCCAGAAGCTTCGACAATCACCAAGCGAACACCGGGGAGCTGTTTTTT
TRBV4-1	TRBJ1-5	-	few	CASSQEVEGEQPQHF	TGCGCCAGCAGCCAAGAGGTTGAGGGTGAGCAGCCCCAGCATTTT
TRBV6-5	TRBJ2-7	TRBD1	-	CASSYGSGTGVEQYF	TGTGCCAGCAGTTACGGATCCGGGACAGGGGTCGAGCAGTACTTC
TRBV14	TRBJ1-3	-	-	CASSQYLKTGNTIYF	TGTGCCAGCAGCCAATACTTAAAAACTGGAAACACCATATATTTT
TRBV7-2	TRBJ2-7	TRBD1	-	CASSSGTGEREQYF	TGTGCCAGCAGCTCCGGGACAGGGGAGCGGGAGCAGTACTTC
TRBV19	TRBJ2-7	-	-	CASSIGAYEQYF	TGTGCCAGTAGTATCGGAGCTTACGAGCAGTACTTC
TRBV28	TRBJ1-2	-	-	CASSLWGLGYTF	TGTGCCAGCAGTTTATGGGGACTCGGCTACACCTTC
TRBV12-3/TRBV12-4	TRBJ1-2	TRBD1	-	CASSWTGDYGYTF	TGTGCCAGCAGCTGGACAGGGGACTATGGCTACACCTTC
TRBV3-1/TRBV3-2	TRBJ2-1	-	once	CASSQDWGRGNEQFF	TGTGCCAGCAGCCAAGACTGGGGCAGGGGAAATGAGCAGTTCTTC
TRBV9	TRBJ2-2	TRBD2	-	CASSVAGGGTGELFF	TGTGCCAGCAGCGTGGCGGGGGGTGGCACCGGGGAGCTGTTTTTT
TRBV11-2	TRBJ1-1	-	-	CASSPSTVNTEAFF	TGTGCCAGCAGCCCTTCGACAGTGAACACTGAAGCTTTCTTT
TRBV6-5	TRBJ1-2	TRBD1	-	CASRVQGAVGYTF	TGTGCCAGCAGGGTACAGGGGGCAGTCGGCTACACCTTC
TRBV14	TRBJ1-1	-	-	CASSHTSGGTEAFF	TGTGCCAGCAGCCACACGTCGGGGGGCACTGAAGCTTTCTTT
TRBV27	TRBJ1-4	-	few	CASRRNQGEKLFF	TGTGCCAGCAGGCGGAATCAGGGTGAAAAACTGTTTTTT
TRBV2	TRBJ1-1	TRBD1	-	CASKEQGITEAFF	TGTGCCAGCAAAGAACAGGGGATCACTGAAGCTTTCTTT
TRBV6-1	TRBJ2-1	TRBD1	-	CASREDRDGIEQFF	TGTGCCAGCAGGGAAGACAGGGACGGGATTGAGCAGTTCTTC
TRBV3-1/TRBV3-2	TRBJ2-2	-	-	CASSQADRPGELFF	TGTGCCAGCAGCCAAGCCGACAGACCCGGGGAGCTGTTTTTT
TRBV19	TRBJ1-2	TRBD1	once	CASRPGGSGYTF	TGTGCCAGTCGGCCAGGGGGAAGTGGCTACACCTTC
TRBV27	TRBJ2-7	TRBD2	-	CASSFSGGAYEQYF	TGTGCCAGCAGTTTTAGCGGGGGGGCTTACGAGCAGTACTTC
TRBV7-3	TRBJ1-1	TRBD1	-	CASSRTGVGTEAFF	TGTGCCAGCAGCAGAACAGGGGTGGGCACTGAAGCTTTCTTT
TRBV7-9	TRBJ2-1	TRBD2	-	CASSLRQTSGADEQFF	TGTGCCAGCAGCTTACGACAGACTAGCGGGGCCGATGAGCAGTTCTTC
TRBV30	TRBJ1-1	-	-	CAFERGTEAFF	TGTGCCTTCGAGCGGGGCACTGAAGCTTTCTTT
TRBV28	TRBJ2-5	-	few	CASSAGKETQYF	TGTGCCAGCAGTGCCGGTAAAGAGACCCAGTACTTC
TRBV19	TRBJ1-1	-	few	CASSIGRQVLNTEAFF	TGTGCCAGTAGTATAGGGAGGCAGGTCCTGAACACTGAAGCTTTCTTT
TRBV19	TRBJ1-2	-	-	CASSIGQGGYTF	TGTGCCAGTAGTATAGGCCAGGGTGGCTACACCTTC
TRBV19	TRBJ2-1	-	-	CASSIWQGRNNEQFF	TGTGCCAGTAGTATATGGCAGGGGCGAAACAATGAGCAGTTCTTC
TRBV2	TRBJ2-6	-	few	CASRKSSGANVLTF	TGTGCCAGCAGAAAGAGCTCTGGGGCCAACGTCCTGACTTTC
TRBV7-9	TRBJ2-3	-	-	CASSLRAGADTQYF	TGTGCCAGCAGCTTAAGGGCCGGGGCAGATACGCAGTATTTT